Described below is a single TCR beta chain sequence and its context. As it was prepared, the TCRbeta library received unique molecular identifiers. TCRdb ran MiXCR on the PCR reads and lists one entry per CDR3 protein. The data contain approximately 350,000 distinct CDR3 sequences, approximately 12% of them singletons. This sample stems from a study of T-cell reconstitution after alpha-beta-depleted transplantation in children. The CDR3 extends over 15 amino acids. Trimming removed 4 bases at V and 5 bases at J, with 17 bases between. The germline V gene has CDR1 KGHSH and CDR2 LQKENI. V and J are TRBV18 and TRBJ1-2; weak D call: TRBD1 (5 bases). This receptor was taken from a human donor who donated a stem cell graft to a child with Fanconi anemia. The source was PBMCs, collected from the stem cell graft. CDR3 sequence (DNA): TGTGCCAGCTCACTGGACATCTACAATGGGTATGGCTACACCTTC. It codes for CASSLDIYNGYGYTF.